The 11 T cell receptor beta chains given below trace back to one sample, sequenced in a study of blood T cell repertoires in COVID-19 (dated by TCRdb to 2018 to 2021). Library generation was performed with the immunoSEQ multiplex PCR assay. TCRdb's version of the immuneACCESS table is confined to in-frame rearrangements and falls short of the full clone set. An unresolved V gene accounts for under half of the shortfall where checked; the remainder is of unknown origin. The sample data list fewer than 90,000 clones, and 60% to 80% of these were observed just once. Approximately 15% of the sample goes to the ten largest clones. The source material was peripheral blood. These TCRs come from a woman aged 80 or over with acute or convalescent COVID-19.

The chain has TRBV6-5 and TRBJ2-2; TRBD1 agrees at 7 bases. The V gene's germline CDR1 is MNHEY and CDR2 SVGAGI. This CDR3 comprises 14 residues. Trimming at V came to 5 bases and at J to 5 bases, leaving 5 bases not matched to a gene. The CDR3 is CASSPRQGTGELFF. CDR3 DNA: TGTGCCAGCAGTCCACGACAGGGAACCGGGGAGCTGTTTTTT.

This clone is judged medium-sized. The V and J genes are TRBV2 and TRBJ1-1; 8 nucleotides agree with TRBD1. Germline V CDR1 and CDR2: SNHLY, FYNNEI. The CDR3 consists of 14 residues. The junction had 4 bases not matched to a gene; V was cut back by 3 bases and J by 4 bases. The CDR3 reads CASSEDGTGTEAFF. CDR3 DNA sequence: TGTGCCAGCAGTGAGGACGGGACAGGCACTGAAGCTTTCTTT.

The chain uses TRBV12-3 or TRBV12-4 and TRBJ1-5, with a tentative D call TRBD1 (5 bases). Trimming removed 3 bases from V and 5 bases from J, with 8 bases in between. The CDR3 has 13 amino acids. CDR3 amino acids: CASSFGGDQPQHF. CDR3 coding DNA: TGTGCCAGCAGTTTCGGGGGGGATCAGCCCCAGCATTTT.

The chain is built from TRBV12-3 or TRBV12-4 and TRBJ2-2; D ambiguous. V was cut by 8 bases and J by 4 bases, with 11 bases left in between. The CDR3 is 13 amino acids. The CDR3 DNA reads as TGTGCCAGCCGACTCCTCTTCACCGGGGAGCTGTTTTTT. Its protein is CASRLLFTGELFF.

The chain has TRBV2 and TRBJ1-1; perhaps TRBD1 as D (5 bases). The CDR3 length is 15 residues. V was shortened by 3 bases and J by 0 bases, with 11 bases between the two germline ends. Per germline, CDR1 SNHLY and CDR2 FYNNEI. The CDR3 here is CASSDQTDLNTEAFF. CDR3 nucleotide sequence: TGTGCCAGCAGTGATCAGACAGATTTGAACACTGAAGCTTTCTTT.

In nucleotides, the CDR3 is TGCGCCAGCAGCTTGTCGGGGAACACCGGGGAGCTGTTTTTT. Amino acid sequence: CASSLSGNTGELFF. This chain uses TRBV5-1 with TRBJ2-2; D uncertain. Trimming pared 1 base from V and 1 base from J, leaving 5 bases between. This CDR3 contains 14 residues. Germline V CDR1 and CDR2: SGHRS, YFSETQ. Supplemented by reference TRBV5-1 and TRBJ2-2, the full variable domain reads KAGVTQTPRYLIKTRGQQVTLSCSPISGHRSVSWYQQTPGQGLQFLFEYFSETQRNKGNFPGRFSGRQFSNSRSEMNVSTLELGDSALYLCASSLSGNTGELFFGEGSRLTVL.

The CDR3: CASSPTGAGGGTDTQYF. The CDR3 DNA reads as TGTGCCAGCAGCCCCACTGGGGCGGGGGGGGGCACAGATACGCAGTATTTT. This rearrangement joins TRBV9 to TRBJ2-3; 9 bases line up with TRBD2. CDR3 length equals 17 residues. The ends lost 4 bases at V and 1 base at J; junction bases unmatched: 10. CDR1 is SGDLS, CDR2 YYNGEE, per germline.

There are a few counts of this clone. The gene calls are TRBV7-9 and TRBJ1-6; D gene ambiguous. The germline V gene has CDR1 SEHNR and CDR2 FQNEAQ (reference sequence). This CDR3 is built from 14 residues. Between the trimmed V and J ends, which lost 1 base and 6 bases, there was a span of 7 bases. The CDR3 is CASSLEQFNSPLHF. DNA for the CDR3: TGTGCCAGCAGCTTAGAACAGTTTAATTCACCCCTCCACTTT. Full variable domain (rest looked up from reference TRBV7-9 and TRBJ1-6): DTGVSQNPRHKITKRGQNVTFRCDPISEHNRLYWYRQTLGQGPEFLTYFQNEAQLEKSRLLSDRFSAERPKGSFSTLEIQRTEQGDSAMYLCASSLEQFNSPLHFGNGTRLTVT.

The sample holds a few counts of this clone. This chain joins TRBV5-1 and TRBJ2-5; 9 bases agree with TRBD1. V shed 0 bases, J shed 4 bases, and the junction held 4 bases outside the gene matches. The CDR3 loop spans 15 amino acids. CDR1 and CDR2 from the germline V gene are SGHRS and YFSETQ. In DNA, the CDR3 is TGCGCCAGCAGCTTGGAAGGGACAGGGTTAGAGACCCAGTACTTC. Amino acid sequence: CASSLEGTGLETQYF.

V and J are TRBV15 and TRBJ1-2; D is unclear. Germline CDR1 is LNHNV and CDR2 is YYDKDF (reference sequence). The CDR3 runs 13 residues. V shed 3 bases and J shed 4 bases, with 9 bases lying between them. The CDR3 reads CATSSAEGYGYTF. CDR3 nucleotides: TGTGCCACCAGCAGTGCGGAGGGCTATGGCTACACCTTC.

This clone was seen once. This chain connects TRBV6-6 to TRBJ1-1; D gene uncertain. The V and J ends lost 6 bases and 1 base respectively, with 9 bases between them. There are 13 residues in the CDR3. Germline loops: CDR1 MNHNY, CDR2 SVGAGI (reference sequence). The CDR3 protein is CASSPPGNTEAFF. The CDR3, as DNA: TGTGCCAGCAGCCCCCCAGGGAACACTGAAGCTTTCTTT.